This entry describes one T cell receptor beta chain. Its specificity is unknown. These data belong to a study of beta chain features in type 1 diabetes. Cells sorted by CD45RO/CCR7/CD25/CD127/CD95/CD27 comprised CD4+ naive, central memory, regulatory and stem cell-like memory cells. Notes on the study in general: Patients with type 1 diabetes carried fewer insertions and had more deletions at their VDJ junctions. Moderate but significant shortening of TCRB CDR3s was recorded in all four CD4+ subsets from Type 1 diabetes patients. Cells with high TCR expression could be over-represented by cDNA sequencing. PCR could preferentially amplify shorter templates, alike in patients and controls.

Of the isolated RNA, all was reverse transcribed, and so the sequenced material was expressed TCRB transcripts. Sequenced by immunoSEQ multiplex PCR; TCRdb stores in-frame clones only, minus some. Among 300,000 to 400,000 clones listed, roughly a tenth were seen once. Germline CDR1 is SGHNT and CDR2 is YENEEA. V dropped 4 bases and J dropped 4 bases, with 19 bases sitting between them. The CDR3 contains 16 residues. The TCR originated in a man in his thirties or forties with type 1 diabetes. J is TRBJ1-1 and V is TRBV11-3, with D tentatively TRBD1 (5 bases). Sequencing used central memory CD4+ T cells from blood. CDR3 nucleotides: TGTGCCAGCAGCTGCTTTGCGGGCAGGGAGGGCACTGAAGCTTTCTTT. Amino acid sequence: CASSCFAGREGTEAFF. Variable domain in full (rest from reference TRBV11-3 and TRBJ1-1): EAGVVQSPRYKIIEKKQPVAFWCNPISGHNTLYWYLQNLGQGPELLIRYENEEAVDDSQLPKDRFSAERLKGVDSTLKIQPAELGDSAVYLCASSCFAGREGTEAFFGQGTRLTVV.